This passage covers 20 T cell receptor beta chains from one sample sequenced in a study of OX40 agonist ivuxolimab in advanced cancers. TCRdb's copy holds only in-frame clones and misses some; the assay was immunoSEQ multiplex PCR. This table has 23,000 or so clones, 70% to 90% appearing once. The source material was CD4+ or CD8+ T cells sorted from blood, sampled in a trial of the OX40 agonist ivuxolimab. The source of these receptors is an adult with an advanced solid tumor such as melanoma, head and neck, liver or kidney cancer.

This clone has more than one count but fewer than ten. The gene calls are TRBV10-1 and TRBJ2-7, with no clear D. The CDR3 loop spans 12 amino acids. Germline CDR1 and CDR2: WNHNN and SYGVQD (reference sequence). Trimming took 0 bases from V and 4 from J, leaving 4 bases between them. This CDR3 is CASSESSYEQYF. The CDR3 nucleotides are TGCGCCAGCAGTGAGTCCAGTTACGAGCAGTACTTC.

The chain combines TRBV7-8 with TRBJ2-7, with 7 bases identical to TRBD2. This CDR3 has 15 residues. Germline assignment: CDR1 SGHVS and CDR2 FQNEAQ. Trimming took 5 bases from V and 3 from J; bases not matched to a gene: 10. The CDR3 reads CASSQEVGGGYEQYF. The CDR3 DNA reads TGTGCCAGCAGCCAAGAGGTTGGCGGGGGCTACGAGCAGTACTTC.

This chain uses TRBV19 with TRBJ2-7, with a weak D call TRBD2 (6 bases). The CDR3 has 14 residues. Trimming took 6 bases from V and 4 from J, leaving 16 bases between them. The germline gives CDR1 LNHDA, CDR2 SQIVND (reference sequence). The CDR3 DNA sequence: TGTGCCAGTAGCATGCTCGGGGGTGCATACGAGCAGTACTTC. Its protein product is CASSMLGGAYEQYF.

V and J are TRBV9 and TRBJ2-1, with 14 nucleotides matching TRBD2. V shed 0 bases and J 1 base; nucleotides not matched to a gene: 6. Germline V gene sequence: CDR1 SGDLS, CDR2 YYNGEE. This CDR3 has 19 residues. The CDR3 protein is CASSVGGTSGSGSYNEQFF. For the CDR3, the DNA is TGTGCCAGCAGCGTAGGCGGGACTAGCGGGAGTGGGTCCTACAATGAGCAGTTCTTC. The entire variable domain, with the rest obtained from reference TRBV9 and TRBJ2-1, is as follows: DSGVTQTPKHLITATGQRVTLRCSPRSGDLSVYWYQQSLDQGLQFLIQYYNGEERAKGNILERFSAQQFPDLHSELNLSSLELGDSALYFCASSVGGTSGSGSYNEQFFGPGTRLTVL.

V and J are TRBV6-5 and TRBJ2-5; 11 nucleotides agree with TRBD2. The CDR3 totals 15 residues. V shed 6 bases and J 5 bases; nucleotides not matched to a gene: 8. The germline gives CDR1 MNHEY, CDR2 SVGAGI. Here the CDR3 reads CASSQGLAARETQYF. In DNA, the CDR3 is TGTGCCAGCAGCCAGGGACTAGCGGCCAGGGAGACCCAGTACTTC.

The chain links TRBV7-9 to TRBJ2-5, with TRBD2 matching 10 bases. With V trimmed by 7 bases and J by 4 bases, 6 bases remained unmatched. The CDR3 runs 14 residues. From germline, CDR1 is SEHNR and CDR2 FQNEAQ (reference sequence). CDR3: CASKLAGARETQYF. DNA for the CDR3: TGTGCCAGCAAGCTAGCGGGAGCGAGAGAGACCCAGTACTTC.

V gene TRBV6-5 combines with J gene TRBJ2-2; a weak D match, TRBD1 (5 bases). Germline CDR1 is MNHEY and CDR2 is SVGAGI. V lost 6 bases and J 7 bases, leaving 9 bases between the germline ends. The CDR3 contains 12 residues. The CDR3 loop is CASRPRGGELFF. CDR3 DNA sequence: TGTGCCAGCAGGCCTAGGGGCGGGGAGCTGTTTTTT.

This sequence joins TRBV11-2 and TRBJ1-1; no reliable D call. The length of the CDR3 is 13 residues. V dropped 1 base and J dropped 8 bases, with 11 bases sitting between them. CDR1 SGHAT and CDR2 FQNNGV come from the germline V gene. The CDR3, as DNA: TGTGCCAGCAGCTTAGGCTTGCAGCCCGAAGCTTTCTTT. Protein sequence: CASSLGLQPEAFF.

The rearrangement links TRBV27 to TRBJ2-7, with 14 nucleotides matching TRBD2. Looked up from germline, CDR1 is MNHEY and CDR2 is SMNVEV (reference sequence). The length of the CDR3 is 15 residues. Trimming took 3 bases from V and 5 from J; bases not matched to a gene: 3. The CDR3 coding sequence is TGTGCCAGCAGTTTCGGGACTAGCGGGAGAAACGAGCAGTACTTC. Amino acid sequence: CASSFGTSGRNEQYF.

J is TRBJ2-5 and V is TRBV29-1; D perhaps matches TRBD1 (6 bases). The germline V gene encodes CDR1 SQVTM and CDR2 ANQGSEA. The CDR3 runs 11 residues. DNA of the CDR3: TGCACCTATAATCAGGGGGAGACCCAGTACTTC. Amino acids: CTYNQGETQYF.

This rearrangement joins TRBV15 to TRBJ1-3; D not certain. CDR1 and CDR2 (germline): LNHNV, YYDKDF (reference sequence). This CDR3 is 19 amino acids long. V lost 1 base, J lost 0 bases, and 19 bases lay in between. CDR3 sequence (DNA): TGTGCCACCAGCAGAGGAAGCATCTTAGGACTTAGCTCTGGAAACACCATATATTTT. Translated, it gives CATSRGSILGLSSGNTIYF.

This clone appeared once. The CDR3 DNA sequence: TGCGCCAGCAGCCCCGGGACTAGCCGATACAATGAGCAGTTCTTC. Amino acids: CASSPGTSRYNEQFF. V usage is TRBV4-3 and J usage is TRBJ2-1; 9 bases are a match to TRBD2. Germline lookup yields CDR1 LGHNA and CDR2 YSLEER. Trimming removed 4 bases from V and 4 bases from J; junction bases left unmatched: 5. The CDR3 has 15 amino acids.

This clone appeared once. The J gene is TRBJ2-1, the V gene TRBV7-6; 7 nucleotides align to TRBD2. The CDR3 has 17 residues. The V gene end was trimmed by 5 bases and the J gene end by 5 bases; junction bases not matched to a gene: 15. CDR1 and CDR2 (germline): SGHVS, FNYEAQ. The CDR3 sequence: CASSGGVAGEMNNEQFF. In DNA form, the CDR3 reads TGTGCCAGCAGCGGAGGGGTGGCGGGAGAAATGAACAATGAGCAGTTCTTC.

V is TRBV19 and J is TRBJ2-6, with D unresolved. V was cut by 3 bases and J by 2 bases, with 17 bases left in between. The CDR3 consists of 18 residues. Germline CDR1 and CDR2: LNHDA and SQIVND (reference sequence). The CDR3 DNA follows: TGTGCCAGTAGTATTCAAGAGAACTCGGCCACTGGGGCCAACGTCCTGACTTTC. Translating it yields CASSIQENSATGANVLTF.

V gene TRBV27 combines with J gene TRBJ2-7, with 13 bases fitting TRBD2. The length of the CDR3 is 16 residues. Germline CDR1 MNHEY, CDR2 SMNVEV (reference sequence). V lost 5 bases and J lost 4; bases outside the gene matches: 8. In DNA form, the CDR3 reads TGTGCCAGCAGTCCAACCCCGGGACTAGCGGGGTACGAGCAGTACTTC. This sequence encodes CASSPTPGLAGYEQYF.

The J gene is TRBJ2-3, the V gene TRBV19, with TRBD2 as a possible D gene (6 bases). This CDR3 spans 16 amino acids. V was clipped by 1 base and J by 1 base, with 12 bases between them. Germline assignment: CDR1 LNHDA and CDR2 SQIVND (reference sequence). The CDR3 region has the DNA TGTGCCAGTAGTATAGGGGAGGCCTTCCGCACAGATACGCAGTATTTT. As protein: CASSIGEAFRTDTQYF.

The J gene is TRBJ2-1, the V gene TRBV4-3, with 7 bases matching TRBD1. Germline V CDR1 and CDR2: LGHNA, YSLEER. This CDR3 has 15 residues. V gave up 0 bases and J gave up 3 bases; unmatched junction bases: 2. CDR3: CASSQDRDSYNEQFF. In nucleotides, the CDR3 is TGCGCCAGCAGCCAAGACAGGGACAGCTACAATGAGCAGTTCTTC.

CDR3 region: CAWSNPWGAGGSNQPQHF. As DNA, the CDR3 is TGTGCCTGGAGTAACCCCTGGGGGGCCGGGGGTAGCAATCAGCCCCAGCATTTT. V is TRBV30 and J is TRBJ1-5; maybe TRBD1 (6 bases). Per germline, CDR1 GTSNPN and CDR2 SVGIG (reference sequence). The V gene lost 2 bases and the J gene lost 0 bases, with 20 bases spanning the gap. The CDR3 contains 18 residues.

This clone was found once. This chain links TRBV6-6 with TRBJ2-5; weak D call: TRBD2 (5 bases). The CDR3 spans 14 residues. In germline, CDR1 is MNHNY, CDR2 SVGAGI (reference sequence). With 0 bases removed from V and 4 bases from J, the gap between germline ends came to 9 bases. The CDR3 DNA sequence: TGTGCCAGCAGTTACTCAGCGGTGGGAGAGACCCAGTACTTC. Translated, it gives CASSYSAVGETQYF.

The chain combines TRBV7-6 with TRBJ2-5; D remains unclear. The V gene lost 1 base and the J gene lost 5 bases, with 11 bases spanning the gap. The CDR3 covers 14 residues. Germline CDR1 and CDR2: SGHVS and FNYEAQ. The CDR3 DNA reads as TGTGCCAGCAGCTTAGGAGGTTATCGGGAGACCCAGTACTTC. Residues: CASSLGGYRETQYF.